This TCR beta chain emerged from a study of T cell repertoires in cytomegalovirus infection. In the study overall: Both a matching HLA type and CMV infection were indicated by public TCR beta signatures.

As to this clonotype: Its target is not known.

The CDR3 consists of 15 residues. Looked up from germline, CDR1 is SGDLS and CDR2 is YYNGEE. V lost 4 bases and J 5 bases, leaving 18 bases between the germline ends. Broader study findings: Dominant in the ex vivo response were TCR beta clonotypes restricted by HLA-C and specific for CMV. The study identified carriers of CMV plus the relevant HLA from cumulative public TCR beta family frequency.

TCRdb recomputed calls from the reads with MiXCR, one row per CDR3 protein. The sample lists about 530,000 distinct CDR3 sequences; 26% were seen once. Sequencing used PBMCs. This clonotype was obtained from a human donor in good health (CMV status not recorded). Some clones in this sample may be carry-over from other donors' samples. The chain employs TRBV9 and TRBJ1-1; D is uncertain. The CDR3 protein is CASSPWRVAGTEAFF. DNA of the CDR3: TGTGCCAGCAGCCCCTGGAGGGTCGCGGGGACTGAAGCTTTCTTT.